This TCR beta chain was profiled in a study of PD-1 blockade in mismatch repair-deficient tumors (dated by TCRdb to 2015 to 2018). About the investigation overall: Between September 2013 and 2016, the trial enrolled over 80 consecutive patients with around twelve mismatch repair-deficient cancer types, every one of whom had been previously treated and was progressing. Tumor-associated T cell clones in the peripheral blood of patients responding to PD-1 blockade were tracked using deep sequencing of TCR CDR3 regions.

V is clipped by 5 bases and J by 4 bases, and the sequence between their germline boundaries is 15 bases long. The CDR3 covers 14 residues, taking in both the cysteine and the phenylalanine. The DNA shown is the 42-base CDR3, in frame from base 1. CDR1 MNHGY and CDR2 SAAAGT are derived from the germline V gene. With regard to this clone: Its specific antigen is unknown. One base away there is no much larger clone; base qualities are not given.

Library preparation employed the immunoSEQ multiplex PCR assay. Imported from immuneACCESS, the table was reduced by TCRdb to in-frame sequences with V and J called. These copies leave out some clones; in studies compared against another copy, an unresolved V gene accounts for under half, and the cause of the remainder is not known. Present in this sample are about 22,000 clones, 84% of which were seen just once. Over 15% of the sample rests with the top ten. Mismatch repair deficiency in every enrolled patient was established by polymerase chain reaction or immunohistochemistry. TCR sequencing was carried out for three patients who responded to pembrolizumab therapy. The phase II trial prospectively tested pembrolizumab PD-1 blockade in advanced mismatch repair-deficient cancers regardless of tissue of origin. Serial peripheral blood T cell samples were collected before and at multiple times after starting PD-1 blockade. Blood sampling times were expressed in weeks after the first pembrolizumab dose.

Results the study describes overall, beyond this receptor: Tumor-resident clones, often undetectable in blood before treatment, expanded rapidly after pembrolizumab and then contracted, generally before radiologic responses.

Recombination linked TRBV6-8 to TRBJ2-7; the D segment cannot be called with confidence. The sequence was obtained from an adult with mismatch repair-deficient cancer. The source material was peripheral blood, sampled 2 weeks after starting pembrolizumab. The sequenced DNA is TGTGCCAGCAGTGAAGACGGATCCGTTTACGAGCAGTACTTC. It codes for CASSEDGSVYEQYF.